These 8 T cell receptor beta chains were all obtained from the same sample, sequenced in a study of CD8 T cells in ankylosing spondylitis. Study findings and constraints: A motif of eight highly homologous TCR beta variants was seen as apparently characteristic of ankylosing spondylitis blood.

These receptors are not linked to any known antigen. MiXCR was run by TCRdb on the 5' RACE reads, yielding one entry per CDR3 protein. The sample includes hundreds of thousands of distinct CDR3 sequences, about 12% of them seen just once. Material: blood, either unsorted or a sorted T cell fraction (not recorded which). These receptor sequences come from a male donor with ankylosing spondylitis.

The chain has TRBV11-2 and TRBJ2-7, with 9 bases lining up with TRBD1. The V segment lost 5 bases and the J segment 5 bases; nucleotides outside the gene matches: 4. The length of the CDR3 is 13 residues. Germline CDR1 SGHAT, CDR2 FQNNGV. CDR3 DNA: TGTGCCAGCAGCCGGGACAGGGCAGACGAGCAGTACTTC. Translated: CASSRDRADEQYF.

This clonotype was observed many times. The rearrangement links TRBV20-1 to TRBJ1-1; TRBD1 is a possible D gene (5 bases). V lost 4 bases, J lost 0 bases, and 21 bases lay in between. Germline V CDR1 and CDR2: DFQATT, SNEGSKA (reference sequence). The CDR3 contains 17 residues. The CDR3 coding sequence is TGCAGTGCTAATCCTCTTTCGGGACGGCTAATGAACACTGAAGCTTTCTTT. Translated: CSANPLSGRLMNTEAFF.

CDR3 loop: CASTLSGSGETQYF. In DNA form, the CDR3 reads TGCGCCAGCACACTATCGGGCAGCGGAGAGACCCAGTACTTC. The chain carries TRBV5-1 and TRBJ2-5; perhaps TRBD2 as D (5 bases). Trimming removed 6 bases at V and 4 bases at J, with 16 bases between. The CDR3 has 14 amino acids. Germline V gives CDR1 SGHRS, CDR2 YFSETQ.

This rearrangement joins TRBV10-1 to TRBJ2-1; tentative D call: TRBD2 (5 bases). The CDR3 has 16 amino acids. Trimming took 3 bases from V and 0 from J, leaving 12 bases between them. Looked up from germline, CDR1 is WNHNN and CDR2 is SYGVQD (reference sequence). Here the CDR3 reads CASSDFGESSYNEQFF. The DNA of the CDR3 is TGCGCCAGCAGTGACTTCGGGGAGAGCTCCTACAATGAGCAGTTCTTC.

The gene calls are TRBV4-2 and TRBJ2-3; D gene uncertain. The CDR3 runs 14 residues. V shed 0 bases and J shed 6 bases, with 10 bases lying between them. The germline V gene encodes CDR1 LGHNA and CDR2 YNFKEQ. The CDR3 here is CASSQERLSDTQYF. In DNA, the CDR3 is TGTGCCAGCAGCCAAGAGCGGCTCTCCGATACGCAGTATTTT.

CDR3 bases: TGTGCCAGCAGTATCCGGGACGCTTTCGAGCAGTACTTC. Encoded protein: CASSIRDAFEQYF. This chain links TRBV6-6 with TRBJ2-7; D is perhaps TRBD1 or TRBD2 (5 bases each). V lost 5 bases to trimming and J lost 6 bases, with 14 bases between them. The CDR3 has 13 amino acids. The V gene's germline CDR1 is MNHNY and CDR2 SVGAGI (reference sequence).

This chain uses TRBV12-3 or TRBV12-4 with TRBJ1-6; D is unresolved. V shed 3 bases and J shed 11 bases, with 17 bases lying between them. This CDR3 has 15 amino acids. CDR3 DNA sequence: TGTGCCAGCAGTTTTTCAGGACTTCCCGTCCCACCCCTCCACTTT. Translated: CASSFSGLPVPPLHF.

This clonotype was counted a few times. V gene TRBV7-2 combines with J gene TRBJ2-7; no reliable D call. The CDR3 spans 14 residues. V was clipped by 7 bases and J by 5 bases, with 18 bases between them. CDR1 is SGHTA and CDR2 is FQGNSA in the germline V gene. The CDR3 nucleotides are TGTGCCAGCACCTTGGCCTTTGGAAGAAACGAGCAGTACTTC. It codes for CASTLAFGRNEQYF.